The 21 T cell receptor beta chains in this list originate from one sample, sequenced in a study of blood T cell repertoires in COVID-19. Profiled with immunoSEQ multiplex PCR; TCRdb holds only in-frame clones, not every one. Found here are 150,000 to 200,000 clones, approximately 90% of them singletons; the top ten hold less than 0.85%. Sequencing was done on a sample of PBMCs or T cells enriched from blood (not recorded which). These receptor sequences come from a woman under 30 who had recovered from COVID-19.

The chain is built from TRBV5-1 and TRBJ2-3; 12 bases are shared with TRBD2. Germline trimming cut 1 base from V and 0 bases from J; bases unmatched to any gene: 6. Germline CDR1 SGHRS, CDR2 YFSETQ. The CDR3 totals 18 residues. CDR3 nucleotides: TGCGCCAGCAGCTTGACTAGCGGGAGGCCGAGAAGCACAGATACGCAGTATTTT. The encoded protein is CASSLTSGRPRSTDTQYF.

The chain combines TRBV18 with TRBJ1-2; no clear D gene. The CDR3 is made up of 12 amino acids. Germline CDR1 and CDR2: KGHSH and LQKENI. The V gene lost 8 bases and the J gene lost 8 bases, with 15 bases spanning the gap. CDR3 sequence: CASRGAGSGYTF. The CDR3 region has the DNA TGTGCCAGCCGAGGTGCGGGGTCGGGCTACACCTTC.

The chain uses TRBV2 and TRBJ2-7, with 9 nucleotides matching TRBD1. V was clipped by 6 bases and J by 3 bases; unmatched bases: 6. The CDR3 has 14 amino acids. Looked up from germline, CDR1 is SNHLY and CDR2 is FYNNEI. The CDR3: CASRGQGILYEQYF. CDR3 DNA sequence: TGTGCCAGCAGGGGACAGGGAATCCTCTACGAGCAGTACTTC.

The gene calls are TRBV14 and TRBJ2-1; 11 bases align to TRBD2. Germline V gives CDR1 SGHDN, CDR2 FVKESK. CDR3 length: 19 residues. The junction had 19 bases not matched to a gene; V was cut back by 4 bases and J by 8 bases. The CDR3 nucleotides read TGTGCCAGCAGCCTAAGGGAACCGGGACTAGCGGCCCTCATGGATGAGCAGTTCTTC. Amino acids: CASSLREPGLAALMDEQFF.

This clone was recorded once. V is TRBV25-1 and J is TRBJ2-1; TRBD1 might be the D (6 bases). V dropped 8 bases and J dropped 0 bases, with 14 bases sitting between them. This CDR3 spans 15 amino acids. The V gene's germline CDR1 is MGHDK and CDR2 SYGVNS. The CDR3 sequence is CASRNRASSYNEQFF. CDR3 in DNA: TGTGCCAGCCGCAACAGGGCTAGCTCCTACAATGAGCAGTTCTTC.

This chain connects TRBV2 to TRBJ2-1; tentative D call: TRBD2 (6 bases). Germline V lookup: CDR1 SNHLY, CDR2 FYNNEI. CDR3 size: 14 residues. V was cut by 7 bases and J by 7 bases, with 17 bases left in between. For the CDR3, the DNA is TGTGCCAGCACCAGCGGGTGGGCGCAGAATGAGCAGTTCTTC. Its translation is CASTSGWAQNEQFF.

J is TRBJ2-7 and V is TRBV7-9, with D maybe TRBD1 (6 bases). The CDR3 runs to 14 residues. Between the trimmed V and J ends, which lost 0 bases and 6 bases, there was a span of 12 bases. Germline V lookup: CDR1 SEHNR, CDR2 FQNEAQ (reference sequence). CDR3 bases: TGTGCCAGCAGCTTAGCGGGACACCACCTCGAGCAGTACTTC. Its translation is CASSLAGHHLEQYF.

The chain carries TRBV27 and TRBJ2-7, with 9 bases identical to TRBD1. In germline, CDR1 is MNHEY, CDR2 SMNVEV (reference sequence). This CDR3 has 15 amino acids. V shed 0 bases and J 2 bases; nucleotides not matched to a gene: 2. The CDR3 region is CASSLSGTGTYEQYF. CDR3 DNA sequence: TGTGCCAGCAGTTTATCGGGGACAGGGACCTACGAGCAGTACTTC.

This clone has just one count. CDR3 in amino acids: CASSPGGWNMETQYF. CDR3 DNA: TGTGCCAGCAGCCCCGGGGGTTGGAACATGGAGACCCAGTACTTC. This sequence joins TRBV5-8 and TRBJ2-5, with D perhaps TRBD2 (6 bases). The CDR3 runs 15 residues. In germline, CDR1 is SGHTS, CDR2 YDEGEE. Trimming left V 4 bases short and J 5 bases short, with 18 bases between.

The chain couples TRBV2 to TRBJ2-2; no firm D call. V was shortened by 6 bases and J by 1 base, with 12 bases between the two germline ends. The CDR3 is made up of 15 amino acids. Germline V gene sequence: CDR1 SNHLY, CDR2 FYNNEI. DNA for the CDR3: TGTGCCAGCAGCCTCTTTGAGCGGAACACCGGGGAGCTGTTTTTT. It is translated as CASSLFERNTGELFF.

This chain joins TRBV5-1 and TRBJ2-2; the D gene is possibly TRBD1 (6 bases). Germline lookup yields CDR1 SGHRS and CDR2 YFSETQ. This CDR3 is 16 amino acids long. V lost 0 bases and J lost 6, with 15 bases in between. CDR3 DNA sequence: TGCGCCAGCAGCTTGGCTTCGGCAGGGGTTTCCGGGGAGCTGTTTTTT. The encoded protein is CASSLASAGVSGELFF. The variable domain in full, completed from reference TRBV5-1 and TRBJ2-2, reads KAGVTQTPRYLIKTRGQQVTLSCSPISGHRSVSWYQQTPGQGLQFLFEYFSETQRNKGNFPGRFSGRQFSNSRSEMNVSTLELGDSALYLCASSLASAGVSGELFFGEGSRLTVL.

V gene TRBV19 combines with J gene TRBJ2-7, with a weak D call TRBD2 (6 bases). V shed 1 base and J shed 2 bases, with 27 bases lying between them. CDR1 LNHDA and CDR2 SQIVND come from the germline V gene (reference sequence). The CDR3 sequence is 20 residues long. The CDR3 is CASSIAGDSLSQWGTYEQYF. The CDR3 DNA reads as TGTGCCAGTAGTATAGCGGGAGACAGCCTTAGCCAGTGGGGAACCTACGAGCAGTACTTC.

This chain uses TRBV5-4 with TRBJ2-5; TRBD2 matches 10 bases. After removal of 1 base from V and 4 bases from J, the junction contained 7 bases not matched to a gene. Looked up from germline, CDR1 is SGHNT and CDR2 is YYREEE (reference sequence). The CDR3 extends over 16 amino acids. CDR3 amino acids: CASSLPGTSDAETQYF. The DNA of the CDR3 is TGTGCCAGCAGCTTGCCCGGGACTAGCGATGCAGAGACCCAGTACTTC.

V usage is TRBV1 and J usage is TRBJ2-2; no check of the table's D call, TRBD2, against the DNA was made. TRBV1 has pseudogene status. This CDR3 has 16 residues. The CDR3 DNA reads TGCACCAGCAGCCAAGTAGCGGGAGCCAACACCGGGGAGCTGTTTTTT. Translated: CTSSQVAGANTGELFF.

The rearrangement joins TRBV7-2 to TRBJ2-7; TRBD1 might be the D (6 bases). The CDR3 contains 13 residues. V lost 5 bases and J lost 2, with 10 bases in between. Germline V CDR1 and CDR2: SGHTA, FQGNSA. The CDR3 spells CASSKGDTYEQYF. The CDR3 DNA reads TGTGCCAGCAGCAAAGGGGACACCTACGAGCAGTACTTC.

The chain links TRBV10-1 to TRBJ1-1; no definite D call. The V end lost 2 bases, the J end lost 7 bases, and 17 bases lay between the germline ends. The CDR3 runs to 15 residues. CDR1 is WNHNN, CDR2 SYGVQD, per germline (reference sequence). The CDR3 reads CASSEKGGPLGEAFF. CDR3 nucleotide sequence: TGCGCCAGCAGTGAGAAAGGCGGCCCTCTCGGTGAAGCTTTCTTT.

This clone was seen once. This rearrangement joins TRBV20-1 to TRBJ1-3; D might be TRBD1 (6 bases). V was clipped by 3 bases and J by 0 bases, with 9 bases between them. CDR1 is DFQATT and CDR2 is SNEGSKA in the germline V gene (reference sequence). This CDR3 is 14 amino acids long. The CDR3 sequence: CSASGTLSGNTIYF. As DNA, the CDR3 is TGCAGTGCTAGTGGGACACTCTCTGGAAACACCATATATTTT.

The V gene is TRBV7-9, the J gene TRBJ2-7; tentatively, D is TRBD2 (5 bases). Trimming cost V 6 bases and J 2 bases, with 11 bases left between them. The CDR3 spans 13 residues. Germline V CDR1 and CDR2: SEHNR, FQNEAQ (reference sequence). The DNA of the CDR3 is TGTGCCAGCAGTACCGGGGAAGCCTACGAGCAGTACTTC. It codes for CASSTGEAYEQYF.

The chain couples TRBV27 to TRBJ2-3, with TRBD1 as a possible D gene (6 bases). V lost 4 bases and J lost 1, with 12 bases in between. Germline V lookup: CDR1 MNHEY, CDR2 SMNVEV (reference sequence). CDR3 length: 15 amino acids. The CDR3 protein is CASSSKGVGTDTQYF. Here the CDR3 DNA reads TGTGCCAGCAGTTCGAAGGGGGTTGGCACAGATACGCAGTATTTT.

This sequence joins TRBV28 and TRBJ2-7; 9 bases line up with TRBD1. Germline CDR1 MDHEN, CDR2 SYDVKM. Trimming took 3 bases from V and 7 from J; bases not matched to a gene: 16. The CDR3 totals 17 residues. CDR3 coding DNA: TGTGCCAGCAGTTTGCCCCCCGGGACAGGGAGCTTTGAGGAGCAGTACTTC. It specifies CASSLPPGTGSFEEQYF.

The chain recombines TRBV7-2 with TRBJ1-3; 7 nucleotides line up with TRBD1. V was clipped by 6 bases and J by 4 bases; unmatched bases: 9. This CDR3 has 15 amino acids. Looked up from germline, CDR1 is SGHTA and CDR2 is FQGNSA. In nucleotides, the CDR3 is TGTGCCAGCAGTGCTTGGGCAGGGGGAGGAAACACCATATATTTT. This gives the protein CASSAWAGGGNTIYF.